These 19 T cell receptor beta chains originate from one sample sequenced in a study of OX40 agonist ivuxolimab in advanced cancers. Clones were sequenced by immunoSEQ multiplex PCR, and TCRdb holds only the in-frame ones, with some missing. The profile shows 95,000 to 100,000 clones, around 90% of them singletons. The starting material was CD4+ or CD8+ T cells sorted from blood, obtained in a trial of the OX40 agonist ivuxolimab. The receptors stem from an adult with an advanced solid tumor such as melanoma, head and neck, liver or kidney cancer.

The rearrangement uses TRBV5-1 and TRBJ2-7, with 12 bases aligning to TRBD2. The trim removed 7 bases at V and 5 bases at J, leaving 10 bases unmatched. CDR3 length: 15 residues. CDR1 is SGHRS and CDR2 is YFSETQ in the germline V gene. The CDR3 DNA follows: TGCGCCAGCTCACCGGGACTAGCGGGCTTCGACGAGCAGTACTTC. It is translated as CASSPGLAGFDEQYF.

The CDR3 sequence: CASTNGGYGDTEAFF. CDR3 DNA: TGTGCCAGCACCAACGGGGGATACGGCGACACTGAAGCTTTCTTT. The chain recombines TRBV6-5 with TRBJ1-1; D might be TRBD1 (5 bases). The germline V gene encodes CDR1 MNHEY and CDR2 SVGAGI. With 7 bases removed from V and 3 bases from J, the gap between germline ends came to 18 bases. CDR3 length: 15 residues.

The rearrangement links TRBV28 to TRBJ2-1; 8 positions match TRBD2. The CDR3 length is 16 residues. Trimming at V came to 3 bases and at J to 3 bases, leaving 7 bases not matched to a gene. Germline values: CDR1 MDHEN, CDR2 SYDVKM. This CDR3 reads CASSLVLAGDYNEQFF. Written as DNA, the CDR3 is TGTGCCAGCAGTTTGGTGCTAGCGGGCGACTACAATGAGCAGTTCTTC.

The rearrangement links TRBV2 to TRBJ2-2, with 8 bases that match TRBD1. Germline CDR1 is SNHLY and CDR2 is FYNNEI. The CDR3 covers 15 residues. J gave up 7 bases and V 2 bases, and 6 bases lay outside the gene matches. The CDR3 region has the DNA TGTGCCAGCAGTGAAACACAGGGGGTGGGCGGGGAGCTGTTTTTT. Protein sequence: CASSETQGVGGELFF.

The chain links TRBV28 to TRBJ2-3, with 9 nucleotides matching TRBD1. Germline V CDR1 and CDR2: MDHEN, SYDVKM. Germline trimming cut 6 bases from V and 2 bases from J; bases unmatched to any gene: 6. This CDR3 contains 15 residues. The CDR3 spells CASSYRDRDTDTQYF. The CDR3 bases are TGTGCCAGCAGCTACCGGGACAGGGACACAGATACGCAGTATTTT.

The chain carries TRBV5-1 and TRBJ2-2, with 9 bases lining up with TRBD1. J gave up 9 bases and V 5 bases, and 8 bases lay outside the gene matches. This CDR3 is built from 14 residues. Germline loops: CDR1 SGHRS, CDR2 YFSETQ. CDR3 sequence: CASRTGTGIRELFF. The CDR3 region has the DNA TGCGCCAGCAGGACCGGGACAGGGATCAGGGAGCTGTTTTTT.

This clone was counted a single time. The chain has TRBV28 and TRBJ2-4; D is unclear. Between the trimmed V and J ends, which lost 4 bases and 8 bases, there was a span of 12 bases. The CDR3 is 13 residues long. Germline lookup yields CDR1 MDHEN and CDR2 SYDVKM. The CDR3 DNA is TGTGCCAGCAGTTCCGTTGGAGCTTACATTCAGTACTTC. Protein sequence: CASSSVGAYIQYF.

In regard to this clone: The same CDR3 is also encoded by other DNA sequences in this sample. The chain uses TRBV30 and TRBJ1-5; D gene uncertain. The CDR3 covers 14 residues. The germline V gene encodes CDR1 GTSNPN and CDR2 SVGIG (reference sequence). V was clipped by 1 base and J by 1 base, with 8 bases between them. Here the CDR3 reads CAWSAGQSNQPQHF. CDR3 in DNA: TGTGCCTGGAGTGCTGGGCAGAGCAATCAGCCCCAGCATTTT.

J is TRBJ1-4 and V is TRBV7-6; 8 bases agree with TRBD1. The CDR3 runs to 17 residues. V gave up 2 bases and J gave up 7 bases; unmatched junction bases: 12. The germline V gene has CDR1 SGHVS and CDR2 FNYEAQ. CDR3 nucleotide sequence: TGTGCCAGCAGCTTACGGGACAGGCATAGTGGTGGTGAAAAACTGTTTTTT. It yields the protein CASSLRDRHSGGEKLFF.

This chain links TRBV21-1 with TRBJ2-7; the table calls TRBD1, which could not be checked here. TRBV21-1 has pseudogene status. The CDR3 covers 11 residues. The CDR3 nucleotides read TGTGCCAGCATCATTCCCTACGAGCAGTACTTC. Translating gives CASIIPYEQYF.

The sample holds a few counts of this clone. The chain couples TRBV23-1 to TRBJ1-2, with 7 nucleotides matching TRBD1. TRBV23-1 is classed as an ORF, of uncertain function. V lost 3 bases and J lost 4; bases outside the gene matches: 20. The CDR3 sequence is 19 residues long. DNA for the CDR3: TGCGCCAGCAGTCACCACGGGGGGGTTAGACAGGGTTTTTCCTATGGCTACACCTTC. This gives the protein CASSHHGGVRQGFSYGYTF.

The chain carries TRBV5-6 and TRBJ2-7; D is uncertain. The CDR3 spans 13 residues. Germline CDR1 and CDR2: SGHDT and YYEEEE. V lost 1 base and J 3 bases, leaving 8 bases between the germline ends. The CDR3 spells CASSLNLLYEQYF. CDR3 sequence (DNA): TGTGCCAGCAGCTTGAACCTCCTCTACGAGCAGTACTTC.

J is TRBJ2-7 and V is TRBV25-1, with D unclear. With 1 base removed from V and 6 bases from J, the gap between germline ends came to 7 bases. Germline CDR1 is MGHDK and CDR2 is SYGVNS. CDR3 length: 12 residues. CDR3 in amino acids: CASSEWGPEQYF. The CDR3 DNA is TGTGCCAGCAGTGAATGGGGTCCCGAGCAGTACTTC.

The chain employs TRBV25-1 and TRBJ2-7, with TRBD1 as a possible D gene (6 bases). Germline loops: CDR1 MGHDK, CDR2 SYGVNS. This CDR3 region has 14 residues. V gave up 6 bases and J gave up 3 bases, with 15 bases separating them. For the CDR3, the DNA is TGTGCCAGCAGCGCTGGGACATTAGGCTACGAGCAGTACTTC. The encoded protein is CASSAGTLGYEQYF.

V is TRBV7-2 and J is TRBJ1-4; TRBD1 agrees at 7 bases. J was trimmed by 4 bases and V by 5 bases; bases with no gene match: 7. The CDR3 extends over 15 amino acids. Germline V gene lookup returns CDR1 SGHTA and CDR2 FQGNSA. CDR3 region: CASSRAGGDNEKLFF. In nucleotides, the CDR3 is TGTGCCAGCAGCAGAGCAGGGGGAGATAATGAAAAACTGTTTTTT.

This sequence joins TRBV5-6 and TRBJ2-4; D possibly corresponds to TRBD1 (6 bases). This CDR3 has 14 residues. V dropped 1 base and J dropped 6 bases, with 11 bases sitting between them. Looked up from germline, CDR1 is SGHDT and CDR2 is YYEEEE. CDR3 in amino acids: CASSLWQGLNIQYF. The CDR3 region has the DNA TGTGCCAGCAGCTTGTGGCAGGGGTTAAACATTCAGTACTTC.

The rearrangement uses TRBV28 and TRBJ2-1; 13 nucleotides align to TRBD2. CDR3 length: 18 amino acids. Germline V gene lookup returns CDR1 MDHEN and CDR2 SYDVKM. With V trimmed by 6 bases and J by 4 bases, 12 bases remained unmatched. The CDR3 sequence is CASREGLAGVHLYNEQFF. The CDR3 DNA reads TGTGCCAGCAGGGAAGGACTAGCGGGAGTACACCTTTACAATGAGCAGTTCTTC.

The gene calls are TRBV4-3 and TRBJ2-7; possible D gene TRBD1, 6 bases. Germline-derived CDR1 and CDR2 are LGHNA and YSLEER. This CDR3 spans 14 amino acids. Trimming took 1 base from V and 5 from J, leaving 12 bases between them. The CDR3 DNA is TGCGCCAGCAGCCAAGTATACAGGGCGGACGAGCAGTACTTC. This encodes CASSQVYRADEQYF.

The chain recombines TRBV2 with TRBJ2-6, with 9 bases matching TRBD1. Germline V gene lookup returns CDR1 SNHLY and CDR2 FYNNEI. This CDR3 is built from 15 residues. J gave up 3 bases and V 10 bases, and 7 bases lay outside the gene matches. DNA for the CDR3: TGTGCCACCGGGACAGGGATTTTTGGGGCCAACGTCCTGACTTTC. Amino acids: CATGTGIFGANVLTF.